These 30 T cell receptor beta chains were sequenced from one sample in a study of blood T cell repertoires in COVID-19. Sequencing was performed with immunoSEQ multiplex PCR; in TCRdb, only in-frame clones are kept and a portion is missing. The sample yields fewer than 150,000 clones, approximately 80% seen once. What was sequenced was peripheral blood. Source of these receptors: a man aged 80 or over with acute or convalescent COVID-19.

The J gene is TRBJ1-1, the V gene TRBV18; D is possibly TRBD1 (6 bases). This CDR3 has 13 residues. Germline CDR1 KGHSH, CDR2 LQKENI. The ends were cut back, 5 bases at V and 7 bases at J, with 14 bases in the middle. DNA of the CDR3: TGTGCCAGCTCAAGCACAGGGCTTATTGAAGCTTTCTTT. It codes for CASSSTGLIEAFF.

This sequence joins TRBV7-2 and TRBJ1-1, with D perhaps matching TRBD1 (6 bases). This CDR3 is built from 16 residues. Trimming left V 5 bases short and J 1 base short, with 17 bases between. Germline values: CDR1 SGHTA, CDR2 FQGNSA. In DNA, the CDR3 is TGTGCCAGCAGCCTTAGTTTACGGACAGCGAACACTGAAGCTTTCTTT. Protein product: CASSLSLRTANTEAFF. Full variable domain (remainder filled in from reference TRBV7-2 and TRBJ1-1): GAGVSQSPSNKVTEKGKDVELRCDPISGHTALYWYRQSLGQGLEFLIYFQGNSAPDKSGLPSDRFSAERTGGSVSTLTIQRTQQEDSAVYLCASSLSLRTANTEAFFGQGTRLTVV.

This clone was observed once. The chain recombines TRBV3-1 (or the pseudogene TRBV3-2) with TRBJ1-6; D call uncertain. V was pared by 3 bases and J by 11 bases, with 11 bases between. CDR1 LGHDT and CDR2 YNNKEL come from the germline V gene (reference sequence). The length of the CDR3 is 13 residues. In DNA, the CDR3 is TGTGCCAGCAGCCAGGCCCCCGGGACACCCCTCCACTTT. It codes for CASSQAPGTPLHF.

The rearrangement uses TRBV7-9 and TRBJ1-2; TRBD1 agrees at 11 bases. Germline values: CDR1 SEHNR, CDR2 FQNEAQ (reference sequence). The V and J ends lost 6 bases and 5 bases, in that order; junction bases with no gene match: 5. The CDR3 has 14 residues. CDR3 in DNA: TGTGCCAGCAGTTCCGGGACAGGGGGATATGGCTACACCTTC. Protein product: CASSSGTGGYGYTF.

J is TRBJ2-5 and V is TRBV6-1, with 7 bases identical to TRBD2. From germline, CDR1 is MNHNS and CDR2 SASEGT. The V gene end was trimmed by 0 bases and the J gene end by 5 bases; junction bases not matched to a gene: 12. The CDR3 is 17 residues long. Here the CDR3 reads CASSEASGTIFTETQYF. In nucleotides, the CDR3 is TGTGCCAGCAGTGAAGCCTCGGGGACTATATTTACTGAGACCCAGTACTTC.

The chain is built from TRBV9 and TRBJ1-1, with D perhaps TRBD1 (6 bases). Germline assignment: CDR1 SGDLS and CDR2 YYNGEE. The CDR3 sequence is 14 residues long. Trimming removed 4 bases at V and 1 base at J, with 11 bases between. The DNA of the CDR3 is TGTGCCAGCAGCTTAGGGGGGCGGAACACTGAAGCTTTCTTT. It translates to CASSLGGRNTEAFF.

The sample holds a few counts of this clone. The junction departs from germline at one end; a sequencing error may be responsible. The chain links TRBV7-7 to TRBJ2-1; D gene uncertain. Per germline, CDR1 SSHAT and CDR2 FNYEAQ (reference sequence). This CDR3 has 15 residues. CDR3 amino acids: CASSASPVGAGEQFF. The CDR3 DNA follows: TGTGCTAGCAGCGCATCCCCCGTGGGCGCTGGGGAGCAGTTCTTC.

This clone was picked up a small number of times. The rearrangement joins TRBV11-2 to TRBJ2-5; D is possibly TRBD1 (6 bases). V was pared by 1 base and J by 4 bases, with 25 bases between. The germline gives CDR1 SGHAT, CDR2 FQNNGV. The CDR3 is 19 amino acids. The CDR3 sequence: CASSLGSGRGTGLGETQYF. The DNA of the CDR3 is TGTGCCAGCAGCTTAGGCTCAGGCAGGGGAACGGGCTTGGGAGAGACCCAGTACTTC.

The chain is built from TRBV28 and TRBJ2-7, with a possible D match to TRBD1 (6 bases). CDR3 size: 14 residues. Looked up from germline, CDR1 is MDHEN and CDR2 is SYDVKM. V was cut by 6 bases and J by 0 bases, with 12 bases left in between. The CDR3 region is CASRFQGRSYEQYF. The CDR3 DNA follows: TGTGCCAGCAGATTCCAGGGGCGCTCCTACGAGCAGTACTTC.

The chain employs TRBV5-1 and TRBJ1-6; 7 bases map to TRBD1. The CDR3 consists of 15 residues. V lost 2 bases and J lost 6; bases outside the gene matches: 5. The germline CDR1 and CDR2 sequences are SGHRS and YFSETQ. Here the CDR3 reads CASSFTGQTNSPLHF. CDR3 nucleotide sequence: TGCGCCAGCAGCTTCACGGGACAGACTAATTCACCCCTCCACTTT. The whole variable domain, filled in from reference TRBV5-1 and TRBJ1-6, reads KAGVTQTPRYLIKTRGQQVTLSCSPISGHRSVSWYQQTPGQGLQFLFEYFSETQRNKGNFPGRFSGRQFSNSRSEMNVSTLELGDSALYLCASSFTGQTNSPLHFGNGTRLTVT.

CDR3 residues: CASSKGQGNGYTF. The DNA for the CDR3 is TGTGCCAGCAGCAAGGGACAGGGAAATGGCTACACCTTC. The gene calls are TRBV5-4 and TRBJ1-2, with 9 positions matching TRBD1. The length of the CDR3 is 13 residues. In germline, CDR1 is SGHNT, CDR2 YYREEE (reference sequence). V lost 4 bases, J lost 6 bases, and 4 bases stayed unmatched.

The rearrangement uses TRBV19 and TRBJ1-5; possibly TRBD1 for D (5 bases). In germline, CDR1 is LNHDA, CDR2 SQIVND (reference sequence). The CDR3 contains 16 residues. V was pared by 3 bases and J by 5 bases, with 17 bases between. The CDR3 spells CASSITGGNQDQPQHF. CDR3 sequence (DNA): TGTGCCAGTAGTATCACAGGAGGGAACCAAGATCAGCCCCAGCATTTT.

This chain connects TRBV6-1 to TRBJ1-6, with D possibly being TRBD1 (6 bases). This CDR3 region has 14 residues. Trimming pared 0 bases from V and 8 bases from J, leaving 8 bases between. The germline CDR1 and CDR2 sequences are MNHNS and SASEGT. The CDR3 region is CASSEADSYSPLHF. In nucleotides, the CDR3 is TGTGCCAGCAGTGAAGCGGACAGTTATTCACCCCTCCACTTT.

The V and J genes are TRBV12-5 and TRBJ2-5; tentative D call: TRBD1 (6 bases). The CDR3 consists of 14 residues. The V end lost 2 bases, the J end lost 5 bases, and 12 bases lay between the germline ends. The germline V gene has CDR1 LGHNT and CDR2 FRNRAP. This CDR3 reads CASGLKTGPETQYF. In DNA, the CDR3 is TGTGCTAGTGGTTTGAAGACAGGTCCTGAGACCCAGTACTTC.

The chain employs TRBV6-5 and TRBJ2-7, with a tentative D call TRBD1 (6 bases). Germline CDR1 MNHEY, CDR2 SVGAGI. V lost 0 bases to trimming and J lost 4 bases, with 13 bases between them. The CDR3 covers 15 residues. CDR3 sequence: CASSYSTQGQYEQYF. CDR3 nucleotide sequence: TGTGCCAGCAGTTACTCGACACAGGGACAATACGAGCAGTACTTC.

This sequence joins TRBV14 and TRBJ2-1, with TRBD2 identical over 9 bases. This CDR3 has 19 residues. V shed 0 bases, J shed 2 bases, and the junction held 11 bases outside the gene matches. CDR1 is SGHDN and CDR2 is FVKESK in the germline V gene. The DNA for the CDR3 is TGTGCCAGCAGCCAAGATCGGGAGCGAGGCGGGGGGGCCTACAATGAGCAGTTCTTC. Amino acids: CASSQDRERGGGAYNEQFF.

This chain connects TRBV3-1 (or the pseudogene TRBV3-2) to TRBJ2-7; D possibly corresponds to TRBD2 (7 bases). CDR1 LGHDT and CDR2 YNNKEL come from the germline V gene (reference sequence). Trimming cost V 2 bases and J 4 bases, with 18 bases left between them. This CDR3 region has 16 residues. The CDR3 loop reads CASSQHGGGGLYEQYF. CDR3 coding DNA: TGTGCCAGCAGCCAACACGGGGGCGGGGGCCTTTACGAGCAGTACTTC.

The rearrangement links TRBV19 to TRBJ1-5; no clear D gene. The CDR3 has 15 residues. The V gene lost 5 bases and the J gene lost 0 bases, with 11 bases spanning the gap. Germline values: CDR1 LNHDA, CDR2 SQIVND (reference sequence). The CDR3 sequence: CASSPQKHSNQPQHF. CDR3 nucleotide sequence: TGTGCCAGTAGTCCACAGAAACATAGCAATCAGCCCCAGCATTTT.

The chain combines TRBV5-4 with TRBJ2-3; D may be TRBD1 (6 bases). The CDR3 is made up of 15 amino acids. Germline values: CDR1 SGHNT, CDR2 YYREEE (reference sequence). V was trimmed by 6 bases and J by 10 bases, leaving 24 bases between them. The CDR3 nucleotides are TGTGCCAGCACGCTCCGGGACACTGGCTTGTCGGCGCAGTATTTT. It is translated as CASTLRDTGLSAQYF.

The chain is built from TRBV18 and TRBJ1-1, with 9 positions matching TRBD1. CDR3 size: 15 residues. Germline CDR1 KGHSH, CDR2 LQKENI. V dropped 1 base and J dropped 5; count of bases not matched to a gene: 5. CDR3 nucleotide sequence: TGTGCCAGCTCACCACGACGGGACAGGGAAACTGAAGCTTTCTTT. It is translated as CASSPRRDRETEAFF. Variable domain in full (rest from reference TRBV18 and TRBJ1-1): NAGVMQNPRHLVRRRGQEARLRCSPMKGHSHVYWYRQLPEEGLKFMVYLQKENIIDESGMPKERFSAEFPKEGPSILRIQQVVRGDSAAYFCASSPRRDRETEAFFGQGTRLTVV.

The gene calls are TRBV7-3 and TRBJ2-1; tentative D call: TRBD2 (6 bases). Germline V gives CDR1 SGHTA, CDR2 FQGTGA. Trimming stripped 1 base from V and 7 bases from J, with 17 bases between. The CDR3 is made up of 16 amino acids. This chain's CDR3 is CASSLIAGGRRNEQFF. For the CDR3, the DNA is TGTGCCAGCAGCTTAATAGCCGGGGGTAGGAGGAATGAGCAGTTCTTC. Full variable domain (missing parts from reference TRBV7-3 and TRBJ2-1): GAGVSQTPSNKVTEKGKYVELRCDPISGHTALYWYRQSLGQGPEFLIYFQGTGAADDSGLPNDRFFAVRPEGSVSTLKIQRTERGDSAVYLCASSLIAGGRRNEQFFGPGTRLTVL.

Written as DNA, the CDR3 is TGTGCCAGCAGTTTATTCGTAGGGGGGGCCGAGCAGTACTTC. Translated, it gives CASSLFVGGAEQYF. The V call is TRBV27, the J call TRBJ2-7, with D maybe TRBD2 (7 bases). The CDR3 loop spans 14 amino acids. Trimming took off 1 base at V and 6 bases at J, with 13 bases between the two ends. Germline-derived CDR1 and CDR2 are MNHEY and SMNVEV (reference sequence).

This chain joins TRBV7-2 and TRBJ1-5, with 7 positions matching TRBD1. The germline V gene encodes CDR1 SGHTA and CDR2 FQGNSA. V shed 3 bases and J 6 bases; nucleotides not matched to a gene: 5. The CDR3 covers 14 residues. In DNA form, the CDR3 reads TGTGCCAGCAGCTTGGAAGGGGGCCGTCAGCCCCAGCATTTT. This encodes CASSLEGGRQPQHF.

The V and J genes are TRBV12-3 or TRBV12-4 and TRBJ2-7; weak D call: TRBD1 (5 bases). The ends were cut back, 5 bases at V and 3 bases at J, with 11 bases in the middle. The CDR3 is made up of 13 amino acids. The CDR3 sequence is CASSRQSFYEQYF. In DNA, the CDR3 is TGTGCCAGCAGTCGACAGTCCTTCTACGAGCAGTACTTC.

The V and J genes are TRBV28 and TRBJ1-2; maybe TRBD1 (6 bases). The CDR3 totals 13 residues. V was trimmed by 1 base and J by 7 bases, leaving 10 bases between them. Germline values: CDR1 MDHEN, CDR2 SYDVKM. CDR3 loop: CASSLLTGRGYTF. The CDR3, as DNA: TGTGCCAGCAGTTTATTGACAGGTCGTGGCTACACCTTC.

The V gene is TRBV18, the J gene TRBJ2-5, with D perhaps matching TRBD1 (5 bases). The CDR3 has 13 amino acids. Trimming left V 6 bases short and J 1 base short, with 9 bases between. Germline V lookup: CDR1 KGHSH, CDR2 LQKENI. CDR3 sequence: CASSGQAQETQYF. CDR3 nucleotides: TGTGCCAGCTCTGGACAAGCCCAAGAGACCCAGTACTTC.

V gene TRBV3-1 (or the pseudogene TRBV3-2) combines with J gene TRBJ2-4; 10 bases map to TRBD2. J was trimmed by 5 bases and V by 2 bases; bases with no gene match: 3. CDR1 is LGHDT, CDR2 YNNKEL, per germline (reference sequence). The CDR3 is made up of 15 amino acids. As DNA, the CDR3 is TGTGCCAGCAGCCAACTAGCGGGGGAACAAAACATTCAGTACTTC. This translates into CASSQLAGEQNIQYF.

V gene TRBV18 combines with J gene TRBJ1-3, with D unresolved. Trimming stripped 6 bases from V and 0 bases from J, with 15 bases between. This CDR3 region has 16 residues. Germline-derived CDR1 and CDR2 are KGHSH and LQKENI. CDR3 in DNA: TGTGCCAGCTCGGGCTCCGGGGTACTCTCTGGAAACACCATATATTTT. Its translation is CASSGSGVLSGNTIYF.

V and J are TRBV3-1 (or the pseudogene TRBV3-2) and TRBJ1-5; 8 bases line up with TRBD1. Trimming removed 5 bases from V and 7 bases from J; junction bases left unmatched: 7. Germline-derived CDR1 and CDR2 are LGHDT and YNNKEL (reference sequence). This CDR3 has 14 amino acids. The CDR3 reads CASSKTGAEQPQHF. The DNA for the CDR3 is TGTGCCAGCAGCAAGACAGGGGCGGAACAGCCCCAGCATTTT.

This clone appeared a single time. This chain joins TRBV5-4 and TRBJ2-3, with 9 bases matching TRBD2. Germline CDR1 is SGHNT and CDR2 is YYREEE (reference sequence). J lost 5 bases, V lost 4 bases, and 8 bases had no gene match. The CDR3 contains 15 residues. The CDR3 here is CASSPGLASGDTQYF. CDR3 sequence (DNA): TGTGCCAGCAGCCCGGGACTAGCTTCAGGAGATACGCAGTATTTT.